This T cell receptor beta chain was sequenced during a study of blood T cell repertoires in COVID-19. For the study at large: Some COVID-19 samples were acute and others convalescent; all came from the United States, Italy and Spain. Sample material is recorded as cDNA or gDNA derived from T cells, B-cell-depleted T cells, or PBMCs.

As handled by the study authors: Counts of nucleated cells, estimated from reference gene primer amplification, were obtained. TCRdb's table, derived via immunoSEQ multiplex PCR, lists solely in-frame clones and lacks some. V and J calls and clone size are those listed in that table; D and trimming were worked out from the DNA. The table has around 320,000 clones, 85% seen once. The germline V gene has CDR1 LGHNA and CDR2 YNFKEQ. There are 17 residues in the CDR3. Germline trimming cut 0 bases from V and 5 bases from J; bases unmatched to any gene: 6. V and J are TRBV4-2 and TRBJ2-3; 12 positions agree with TRBD2. The sequenced sample consisted of peripheral blood. The sequence was collected from a human donor in a cohort sampled during active COVID-19. The CDR3 is CASSQDASGGAGDTQYF. For the CDR3, the DNA is TGTGCCAGCAGCCAAGATGCTAGCGGGGGGGCGGGAGATACGCAGTATTTT.